This entry describes one TCR beta chain. Its antigen is unknown. The entry originates in a study of cytomegalovirus exposure and HLA in healthy donors. About the research overall: Researchers found that approximately 77% of some 400 genotyped donors fell within the Caucasian-associated ancestry cluster. Findings and caveats of the study: In terms of immune exposure information, only CMV serostatus was available.

At sampling all donors were nominally healthy, likely with unrecorded immune exposures. V was clipped by 6 bases and J by 0 bases, with 9 bases between them. This CDR3 is built from 14 residues. CDR1 is LNHDA and CDR2 is SQIVND in the germline V gene (reference sequence). It was with 60 Vbeta and 13 Jbeta primers that the PCR ran. Clones were read by immunoSEQ multiplex PCR, and TCRdb kept only the in-frame ones, dropping some. This table holds 100,000 to 150,000 clones, around four fifths found once. The clonotype comes from a young man in good health and CMV-seropositive. The specimen sequenced was PBMCs. The chain couples TRBV19 to TRBJ2-1; D is unresolved. The CDR3 sequence is CASRHLSSYNEQFF. The CDR3 DNA reads TGTGCCAGTAGACACCTCAGCTCCTACAATGAGCAGTTCTTC.